Listed here are 21 T cell receptor beta chains from one sample, sequenced in a study of T cells after yellow fever vaccination. TCRdb itself ran the 5' RACE reads through MiXCR, one entry per CDR3 protein. The table lists under 400,000 distinct CDR3 sequences, more than 9% of them singletons. The sample was PBMCs, taken on the day of the first yellow fever vaccination. Receptors originate from a man between 18 and 35 years old who received the YFV17D yellow fever vaccine.

The chain's CDR3 is CASSSPSRAGAPSGNTIYF. Here the CDR3 DNA reads TGTGCCAGCAGCTCTCCTTCGCGGGCAGGGGCTCCCTCTGGAAACACCATATATTTT. The rearrangement joins TRBV11-2 to TRBJ1-3; D possibly corresponds to TRBD1 (6 bases). Germline V CDR1 and CDR2: SGHAT, FQNNGV. The V gene lost 4 bases and the J gene lost 0 bases, with 22 bases spanning the gap. The CDR3 covers 19 residues.

This chain connects TRBV7-9 to TRBJ1-1; the D gene is possibly TRBD1 (5 bases). Germline-derived CDR1 and CDR2 are SEHNR and FQNEAQ (reference sequence). Deletions cut 5 bases from V and 1 base from J, with 11 bases between. The CDR3 spans 14 residues. CDR3 DNA sequence: TGTGCCAGCAGCGTAACGGGGCCGAACACTGAAGCTTTCTTT. Amino acid sequence: CASSVTGPNTEAFF.

V is TRBV18 and J is TRBJ2-3; D unresolved. Germline-derived CDR1 and CDR2 are KGHSH and LQKENI. Trimming stripped 3 bases from V and 0 bases from J, with 10 bases between. The CDR3 consists of 15 residues. CDR3 in DNA: TGTGCCAGCTCACCCGGAATTTCTAGCACAGATACGCAGTATTTT. It yields the protein CASSPGISSTDTQYF.

This clonotype was counted only a few times. The chain joins TRBV6-2 or TRBV6-3 to TRBJ1-1, with D uncertain. Germline CDR1 MNHEY, CDR2 SVGEGT. Trimming stripped 2 bases from V and 1 base from J, with 8 bases between. CDR3 size: 14 residues. The CDR3 DNA reads TGTGCCAGCAGTTACGTCAGGAGGAACACTGAAGCTTTCTTT. This sequence encodes CASSYVRRNTEAFF.

V gene TRBV12-3 or TRBV12-4 combines with J gene TRBJ2-6; unclear D gene. CDR3 length: 17 amino acids. V lost 3 bases to trimming and J lost 4 bases, with 16 bases between them. Here the CDR3 DNA reads TGTGCCAGCAGTTTGTACAAGGTAACAAACGGGGCCAACGTCCTGACTTTC. This translates into CASSLYKVTNGANVLTF.

CDR3 coding DNA: TGTGCCAGCAGCCCTGGACAGGGGTTCATCTCCTACGAGCAGTACGTC. It yields the protein CASSPGQGFISYEQYV. V and J are TRBV6-1 and TRBJ2-7; 9 nucleotides align to TRBD1. CDR3 length equals 16 residues. CDR1 is MNHNS, CDR2 SASEGT, per germline. V shed 6 bases and J 0 bases; nucleotides not matched to a gene: 9.

The chain combines TRBV6-5 with TRBJ1-2, with D uncertain. CDR3 length equals 15 residues. Germline V gene sequence: CDR1 MNHEY, CDR2 SVGAGI. Trimming left V 0 bases short and J 0 bases short, with 8 bases between. This CDR3 reads CASSYSGVANYGYTF. The CDR3 coding sequence is TGTGCCAGCAGTTACTCGGGTGTCGCTAACTATGGCTACACCTTC.

This clonotype was seen more than once but under ten times. The J gene is TRBJ2-5, the V gene TRBV7-9; D is uncertain. There are 14 residues in the CDR3. Germline-derived CDR1 and CDR2 are SEHNR and FQNEAQ (reference sequence). The ends were cut back, 5 bases at V and 7 bases at J, with 17 bases in the middle. CDR3: CASSPQGYPGTQYF. The CDR3 coding sequence is TGTGCCAGCAGCCCGCAAGGATACCCAGGGACCCAGTACTTC.

The chain uses TRBV7-6 and TRBJ2-5, with D maybe TRBD1 (6 bases). Trimming cost V 3 bases and J 4 bases, with 12 bases left between them. Germline assignment: CDR1 SGHVS and CDR2 FNYEAQ. The CDR3 is made up of 14 amino acids. The CDR3 nucleotides are TGTGCCAGCAGCTTCGGACAGCCGGGAGAGACCCAGTACTTC. Amino acid sequence: CASSFGQPGETQYF.

The chain joins TRBV5-1 to TRBJ2-7, with unresolved D. The CDR3 runs to 14 residues. V gave up 4 bases and J gave up 2 bases, with 13 bases separating them. Germline CDR1 is SGHRS and CDR2 is YFSETQ. Here the CDR3 reads CASSTLSAAYEQYF. The CDR3 DNA follows: TGCGCCAGCAGCACGCTGTCAGCCGCCTACGAGCAGTACTTC.

This clonotype has only a few counts. The chain carries TRBV7-8 and TRBJ2-3; D perhaps matches TRBD1 (6 bases). Germline CDR1 SGHVS, CDR2 FQNEAQ. This CDR3 is 15 amino acids long. The V and J ends lost 4 bases and 4 bases respectively, with 15 bases between them. CDR3 in amino acids: CASSSPNRVADTQYF. CDR3 DNA sequence: TGTGCCAGCAGCTCCCCCAACAGGGTCGCAGATACGCAGTATTTT.

The genes are TRBV2 and TRBJ2-4; D is possibly TRBD2 (5 bases). The germline V gene encodes CDR1 SNHLY and CDR2 FYNNEI. V lost 9 bases, J lost 0 bases, and 12 bases lay in between. This CDR3 comprises 14 residues. CDR3 DNA: TGTGCCAGGAGCGGTTACTTAGCCAAAAACATTCAGTACTTC. Its protein product is CARSGYLAKNIQYF.

In its sample, this clonotype was seen many times. The V gene is TRBV29-1, the J gene TRBJ2-6, with a tentative D call TRBD2 (5 bases). CDR3 length: 16 amino acids. V was pared by 6 bases and J by 0 bases, with 15 bases between. Per germline, CDR1 SQVTM and CDR2 ANQGSEA. CDR3 protein: CSVPRTGNSGANVLTF. The CDR3 region has the DNA TGCAGCGTACCCCGGACGGGAAACTCTGGGGCCAACGTCCTGACTTTC.

This chain uses TRBV5-1 with TRBJ1-6, with a weak D call TRBD1 (6 bases). This CDR3 is built from 14 residues. V was clipped by 0 bases and J by 10 bases, with 11 bases between them. Germline CDR1 SGHRS, CDR2 YFSETQ. CDR3 bases: TGCGCCAGCAGCTTGGACAGGGTGCAATCACCCCTCCACTTT. Residues: CASSLDRVQSPLHF.

This clonotype occurred a few times. CDR3 residues: CASSLWFNPGTSGSNEQFF. The CDR3 nucleotides read TGTGCCAGCAGCTTGTGGTTCAACCCCGGGACTAGCGGATCCAATGAGCAGTTCTTC. The V call is TRBV11-2, the J call TRBJ2-1, with 11 bases identical to TRBD2. From germline, CDR1 is SGHAT and CDR2 FQNNGV. With 3 bases clipped from V and 6 bases from J, the junction kept 16 bases outside the gene matches. This CDR3 spans 19 amino acids.

The rearrangement joins TRBV19 to TRBJ2-7, with a possible D match to TRBD2 (6 bases). In germline, CDR1 is LNHDA, CDR2 SQIVND (reference sequence). Trimming removed 3 bases at V and 8 bases at J, with 14 bases between. The CDR3 length is 13 residues. CDR3 coding DNA: TGTGCCAGTAGTATGGGGGAGGTACGACAGCAGTACTTC. Its translation is CASSMGEVRQQYF.

CDR3 region: CASSPRLLGTGELFF. The CDR3, as DNA: TGTGCCAGCAGCCCTAGGCTCCTAGGAACCGGGGAGCTGTTTTTT. J is TRBJ2-2 and V is TRBV7-2; no firm D call. This CDR3 spans 15 amino acids. Trimming shortened V by 5 bases and J by 5 bases, and 15 bases separated the two germline ends. Germline V gene sequence: CDR1 SGHTA, CDR2 FQGNSA.

The chain has TRBV11-2 and TRBJ2-1; D unclear. The germline gives CDR1 SGHAT, CDR2 FQNNGV. The V and J ends lost 8 bases and 7 bases respectively, with 9 bases between them. This CDR3 has 11 residues. The CDR3 DNA reads TGTGCCAGCGGCTGGTGGAATGAGCAGTTCTTC. Protein sequence: CASGWWNEQFF.

This clonotype turned up a few times. The chain combines TRBV7-4 with TRBJ2-1; TRBD1 matches 7 bases. There are 14 residues in the CDR3. The V gene end was trimmed by 4 bases and the J gene end by 11 bases; junction bases not matched to a gene: 11. Germline V gene data show CDR1 as SGHVT and CDR2 as SQSDAQ. The CDR3 DNA sequence: TGTGCCAGCAGCTCCAGCCGTAGACAGGGACAGCAGTTCTTC. Its translation is CASSSSRRQGQQFF.

The gene calls are TRBV7-2 and TRBJ1-6; TRBD1 might be the D (5 bases). This CDR3 has 12 residues. V shed 10 bases and J shed 9 bases, with 13 bases lying between them. Germline V CDR1 and CDR2: SGHTA, FQGNSA. CDR3 sequence reads: CATTEGRSPLHF. CDR3 coding DNA: TGTGCCACCACAGAGGGACGTTCACCCCTCCACTTT.

This clonotype occurred many times. The chain is built from TRBV9 and TRBJ2-3; perhaps TRBD1 as D (6 bases). The CDR3 length is 14 residues. V lost 0 bases, J lost 4 bases, and 9 bases lay in between. Germline V gives CDR1 SGDLS, CDR2 YYNGEE. The CDR3 here is CASSVAGDADTQYF. The CDR3 nucleotides are TGTGCCAGCAGCGTAGCAGGGGACGCAGATACGCAGTATTTT.